The 23 T cell receptor beta chains in this list originate from one sample, sequenced in a study of shared clonotypes between healthy human individuals. TCRdb's copy holds only in-frame clones and misses some; the assay was immunoSEQ multiplex PCR. There are about 1.5 million clones in the sample; 95% to 99% occur only once, and less than 0.55% lies in the top ten. Sequenced sample: naive CD4+ T cells sorted from blood. The subset denotes: CD45RA+ positively selected. These receptors came from a man aged 30 to 45 in good health.

The chain uses TRBV10-3 and TRBJ2-7, with TRBD2 identical over 9 bases. The J segment lost 1 base and the V segment lost 8 bases, leaving 6 bases of the junction unmatched. The germline V gene has CDR1 ENHRY and CDR2 SYGVKD. The CDR3 is made up of 14 amino acids. CDR3 protein: CAIVAGVGSYEQYF. The CDR3 DNA follows: TGTGCCATCGTAGCGGGAGTCGGGTCCTACGAGCAGTACTTC.

This rearrangement joins TRBV19 to TRBJ2-2; D perhaps matches TRBD1 (5 bases). V was shortened by 6 bases and J by 1 base, with 12 bases between the two germline ends. Per germline, CDR1 LNHDA and CDR2 SQIVND (reference sequence). The CDR3 covers 15 residues. The CDR3 sequence is CASRNRGQNTGELFF. Here the CDR3 DNA reads TGTGCCAGTAGAAATAGAGGACAGAACACCGGGGAGCTGTTTTTT.

The chain joins TRBV6-1 to TRBJ1-5, with a weak D call TRBD1 (6 bases). This CDR3 contains 12 residues. The germline V and J ends were trimmed by 11 bases and 3 bases, with 11 bases remaining between them. Germline CDR1 and CDR2: MNHNS and SASEGT. The CDR3 coding sequence is TGTGCCGAGGGGGGGGACAATCAGCCCCAGCATTTT. This translates into CAEGGDNQPQHF.

The chain links TRBV5-6 to TRBJ1-5, with 9 nucleotides matching TRBD1. Germline V lookup: CDR1 SGHDT, CDR2 YYEEEE. V shed 2 bases and J 4 bases; nucleotides not matched to a gene: 7. CDR3 length equals 16 residues. In nucleotides, the CDR3 is TGTGCCAGCAGCTTTGCCGGGACAGGGTCTAATCAGCCCCAGCATTTT. This encodes CASSFAGTGSNQPQHF.

A remark on this clone: Different DNA sequences within this sample yield the same CDR3. The genes are TRBV5-1 and TRBJ1-4; TRBD1 might be the D (5 bases). Germline V gene sequence: CDR1 SGHRS, CDR2 YFSETQ. This CDR3 comprises 13 residues. V was pared by 1 base and J by 5 bases, with 6 bases between. DNA for the CDR3: TGCGCCAGCAGCTTGCAGGGAAATGAAAAACTGTTTTTT. Amino acids: CASSLQGNEKLFF.

The genes are TRBV5-1 and TRBJ2-1; TRBD2 matches 8 bases. Germline-derived CDR1 and CDR2 are SGHRS and YFSETQ. The junction had 8 bases not matched to a gene; V was cut back by 2 bases and J by 7 bases. The CDR3 is 15 residues long. The CDR3 bases are TGCGCCAGCAGCTTAGGGACTAGTACAAAGAATGAGCAGTTCTTC. Its translation: CASSLGTSTKNEQFF.

This chain uses TRBV7-2 with TRBJ2-1; 8 bases align to TRBD2. CDR3 size: 17 residues. The V segment lost 1 base and the J segment 8 bases; nucleotides outside the gene matches: 13. Germline V CDR1 and CDR2: SGHTA, FQGNSA. CDR3 DNA sequence: TGTGCCAGCAGCTTAGAGCTAGCGGGTTCCCTGAGGTATGAGCAGTTCTTC. Protein: CASSLELAGSLRYEQFF.

This sequence joins TRBV5-1 and TRBJ1-1; unclear D gene. CDR1 and CDR2 (germline): SGHRS, YFSETQ. This CDR3 has 13 amino acids. V lost 6 bases and J lost 3, with 12 bases in between. For the CDR3, the DNA is TGCGCCAGCACCCCTCGTGGGGACACTGAAGCTTTCTTT. Its translation is CASTPRGDTEAFF.

This chain connects TRBV30 to TRBJ2-7; D is perhaps TRBD2 (5 bases). Germline CDR1 GTSNPN, CDR2 SVGIG (reference sequence). The CDR3 length is 11 residues. V lost 0 bases, J lost 13 bases, and 13 bases lay in between. The CDR3 sequence is CAWSVLRGIYF. Here the CDR3 DNA reads TGTGCCTGGAGTGTACTCCGGGGAATTTACTTC.

V and J are TRBV7-2 and TRBJ2-2, with no clear D. CDR3 length: 15 residues. Germline V gene data show CDR1 as SGHTA and CDR2 as FQGNSA. Trimming removed 4 bases at V and 4 bases at J, with 13 bases between. CDR3 sequence reads: CASSSSRTITGELFF. The CDR3 DNA sequence: TGTGCCAGCAGCTCCTCTCGGACCATCACCGGGGAGCTGTTTTTT.

The chain combines TRBV10-2 with TRBJ1-1, with D possibly matching TRBD1 (5 bases). Trimming pared 3 bases from V and 6 bases from J, leaving 17 bases between. The CDR3 loop spans 15 amino acids. The germline V gene has CDR1 WSHSY and CDR2 SAAADI. The DNA for the CDR3 is TGCGCCAGCAGTGACTGGTGGGCAGGGAATCCTGAAGCTTTCTTT. Translation: CASSDWWAGNPEAFF.

The V call is TRBV18, the J call TRBJ1-2, with TRBD1 identical over 10 bases. The CDR3 has 14 amino acids. V lost 5 bases, J lost 4 bases, and 4 bases stayed unmatched. The germline V gene encodes CDR1 KGHSH and CDR2 LQKENI. The CDR3 loop is CASSETGGRYGYTF. The CDR3 DNA follows: TGTGCCAGCTCAGAGACAGGGGGCCGCTATGGCTACACCTTC. Filled out from reference TRBV18 and TRBJ1-2, the complete variable domain reads NAGVMQNPRHLVRRRGQEARLRCSPMKGHSHVYWYRQLPEEGLKFMVYLQKENIIDESGMPKERFSAEFPKEGPSILRIQQVVRGDSAAYFCASSETGGRYGYTFGSGTRLTVV.

The chain links TRBV12-5 to TRBJ1-3; the D is unclear. Germline values: CDR1 LGHNT, CDR2 FRNRAP. This CDR3 spans 13 amino acids. With 6 bases removed from V and 3 bases from J, the gap between germline ends came to 9 bases. The CDR3 DNA reads TGTGCTAGTGGCCACCAAGTTGGAAACACCATATATTTT. This gives the protein CASGHQVGNTIYF.

The genes are TRBV19 and TRBJ1-4, with a weak D call TRBD1 (5 bases). The CDR3 is 16 amino acids. Germline V gene sequence: CDR1 LNHDA, CDR2 SQIVND (reference sequence). Trimming took off 3 bases at V and 4 bases at J, with 15 bases between the two ends. The CDR3 is CASSIPSTASNEKLFF. DNA for the CDR3: TGTGCCAGTAGTATCCCCTCGACAGCGAGTAATGAAAAACTGTTTTTT. Supplemented by reference TRBV19 and TRBJ1-4, the full variable domain reads DGGITQSPKYLFRKEGQNVTLSCEQNLNHDAMYWYRQDPGQGLRLIYYSQIVNDFQKGDIAEGYSVSREKKESFPLTVTSAQKNPTAFYLCASSIPSTASNEKLFFGSGTQLSVL.

This chain joins TRBV7-8 and TRBJ2-7; D perhaps matches TRBD1 (6 bases). This CDR3 has 14 amino acids. Germline CDR1 and CDR2: SGHVS and FQNEAQ. The V and J ends lost 5 bases and 3 bases respectively, with 14 bases between them. The CDR3 nucleotides are TGTGCCAGCAGCCCGGGGACATGGGACTACGAGCAGTACTTC. Residues: CASSPGTWDYEQYF.

The chain uses TRBV5-1 and TRBJ2-5; no definite D call. CDR3 length equals 11 residues. Germline-derived CDR1 and CDR2 are SGHRS and YFSETQ. Trimming removed 3 bases from V and 5 bases from J, with 5 bases in between. This CDR3 reads CASSSSETQYF. The CDR3 DNA sequence: TGCGCCAGCAGCTCAAGCGAGACCCAGTACTTC. Variable domain in full (rest from reference TRBV5-1 and TRBJ2-5): KAGVTQTPRYLIKTRGQQVTLSCSPISGHRSVSWYQQTPGQGLQFLFEYFSETQRNKGNFPGRFSGRQFSNSRSEMNVSTLELGDSALYLCASSSSETQYFGPGTRLLVL.

This chain's CDR3 is CASRDRGGYEQYF. CDR3 bases: TGTGCCAGCAGGGACAGGGGAGGCTACGAGCAGTACTTC. The chain links TRBV2 to TRBJ2-7, with 9 bases fitting TRBD1. The germline CDR1 and CDR2 sequences are SNHLY and FYNNEI. The V and J ends lost 6 bases and 3 bases, in that order; junction bases with no gene match: 3. The CDR3 consists of 13 residues.

Details on this clone: Other DNA sequences in the same sample also yield this CDR3. The J gene is TRBJ2-5, the V gene TRBV7-8; 8 nucleotides align to TRBD2. J gave up 5 bases and V 4 bases, and 0 bases lay outside the gene matches. Germline V CDR1 and CDR2: SGHVS, FQNEAQ. This CDR3 is built from 12 residues. This CDR3 is CASSSGGETQYF. In DNA form, the CDR3 reads TGTGCCAGCAGCTCGGGGGGGGAGACCCAGTACTTC.

Of note for this clone: Other nucleotide sequences in the sample specify the same CDR3. The rearrangement links TRBV5-1 to TRBJ1-5; a possible D gene is TRBD1 (6 bases). The CDR3 runs to 14 residues. In germline, CDR1 is SGHRS, CDR2 YFSETQ. V gave up 0 bases and J gave up 7 bases, with 11 bases separating them. The CDR3 region has the DNA TGCGCCAGCAGCTTGGAGGGGGGAACCCAGCCCCAGCATTTT. Its translation is CASSLEGGTQPQHF.

The CDR3 is CASRNRDSDRFQPQHF. Written as DNA, the CDR3 is TGTGCCAGCAGAAATCGGGACAGTGATAGGTTTCAGCCCCAGCATTTT. The gene calls are TRBV28 and TRBJ1-5; 7 nucleotides align to TRBD1. The V gene end was trimmed by 6 bases and the J gene end by 6 bases; junction bases not matched to a gene: 14. There are 16 residues in the CDR3. Germline V lookup: CDR1 MDHEN, CDR2 SYDVKM.

The count of this clone is one. The gene calls are TRBV28 and TRBJ1-5; D is unresolved. Trimming left V 2 bases short and J 4 bases short, with 18 bases between. This CDR3 has 17 amino acids. Germline V lookup: CDR1 MDHEN, CDR2 SYDVKM. The CDR3 loop reads CASSLIGFSTPNQPQHF. Here the CDR3 DNA reads TGTGCCAGCAGTTTAATCGGATTCTCGACGCCTAATCAGCCCCAGCATTTT.

The V and J genes are TRBV5-1 and TRBJ2-1; the D gene is possibly TRBD2 (6 bases). The CDR3 covers 15 residues. Per germline, CDR1 SGHRS and CDR2 YFSETQ. V lost 2 bases and J 4 bases, leaving 13 bases between the germline ends. CDR3 in amino acids: CASSFELASYNEQFF. The CDR3 DNA reads TGCGCCAGCAGCTTTGAACTAGCTAGTTACAATGAGCAGTTCTTC.

The chain uses TRBV5-4 and TRBJ2-1; 8 positions agree with TRBD2. This CDR3 is built from 15 residues. CDR1 is SGHNT, CDR2 YYREEE, per germline (reference sequence). Losses at the gene ends were 4 bases for V and 4 bases for J; bases not matched to a gene: 7. DNA for the CDR3: TGTGCCAGCAGCCCGACTAGCGAATCTTACAATGAGCAGTTCTTC. Translating gives CASSPTSESYNEQFF.